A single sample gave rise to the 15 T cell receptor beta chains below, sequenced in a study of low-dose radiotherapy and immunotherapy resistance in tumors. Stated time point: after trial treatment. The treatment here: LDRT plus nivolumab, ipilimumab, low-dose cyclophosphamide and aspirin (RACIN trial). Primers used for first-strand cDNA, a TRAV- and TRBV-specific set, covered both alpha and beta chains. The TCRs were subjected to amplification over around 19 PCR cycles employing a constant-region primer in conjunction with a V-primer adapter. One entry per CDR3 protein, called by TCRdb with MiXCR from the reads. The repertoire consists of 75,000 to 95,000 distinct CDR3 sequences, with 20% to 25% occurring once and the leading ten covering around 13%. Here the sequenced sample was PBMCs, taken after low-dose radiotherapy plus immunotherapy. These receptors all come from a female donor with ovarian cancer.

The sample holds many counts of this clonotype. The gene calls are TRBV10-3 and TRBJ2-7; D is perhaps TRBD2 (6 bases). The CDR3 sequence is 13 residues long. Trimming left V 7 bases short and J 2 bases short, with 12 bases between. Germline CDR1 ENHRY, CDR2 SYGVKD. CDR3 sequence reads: CAITGDSTYEQYF. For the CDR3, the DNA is TGTGCCATCACCGGGGACTCCACCTACGAGCAGTACTTC.

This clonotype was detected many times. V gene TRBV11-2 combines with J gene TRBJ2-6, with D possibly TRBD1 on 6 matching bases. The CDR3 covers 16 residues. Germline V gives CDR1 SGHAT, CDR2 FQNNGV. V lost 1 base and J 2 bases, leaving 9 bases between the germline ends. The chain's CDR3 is CASSLGAGAGANVLTF. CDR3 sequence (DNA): TGTGCCAGCAGCTTAGGGGCAGGGGCTGGGGCCAACGTCCTGACTTTC.

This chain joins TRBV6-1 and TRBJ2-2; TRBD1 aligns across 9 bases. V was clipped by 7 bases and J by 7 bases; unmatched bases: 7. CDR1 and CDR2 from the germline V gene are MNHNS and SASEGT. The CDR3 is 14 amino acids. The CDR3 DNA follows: TGTGCCAGCATTCCGACAGGGGGTATCGGGGAGCTGTTTTTT. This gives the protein CASIPTGGIGELFF.

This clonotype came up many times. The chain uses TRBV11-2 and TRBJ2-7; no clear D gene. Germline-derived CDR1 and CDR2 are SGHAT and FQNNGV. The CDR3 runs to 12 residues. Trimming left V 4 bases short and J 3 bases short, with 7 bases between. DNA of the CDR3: TGTGCCAGCAGCTGGACGGACTACGAGCAGTACTTC. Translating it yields CASSWTDYEQYF.

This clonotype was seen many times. CDR3 DNA: TGTGCCAGCAGTTTAGCTGGGGTAAACACCATATATTTT. It specifies CASSLAGVNTIYF. The chain is built from TRBV12-3 or TRBV12-4 and TRBJ1-3; D not certain. The CDR3 is 13 residues long. V lost 0 bases to trimming and J lost 6 bases, with 6 bases between them.

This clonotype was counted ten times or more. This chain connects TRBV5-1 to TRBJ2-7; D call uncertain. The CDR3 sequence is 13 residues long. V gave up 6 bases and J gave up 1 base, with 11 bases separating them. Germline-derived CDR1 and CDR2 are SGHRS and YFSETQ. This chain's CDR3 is CASNPDGSYEQYF. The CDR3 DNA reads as TGCGCCAGCAACCCGGACGGTTCCTACGAGCAGTACTTC.

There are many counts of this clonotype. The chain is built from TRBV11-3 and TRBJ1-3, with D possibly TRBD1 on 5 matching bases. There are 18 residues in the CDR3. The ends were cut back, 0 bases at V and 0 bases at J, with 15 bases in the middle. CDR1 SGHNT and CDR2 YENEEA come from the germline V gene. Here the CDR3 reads CASSLDVWGMSSGNTIYF. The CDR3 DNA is TGTGCCAGCAGCTTAGATGTGTGGGGGATGAGCTCTGGAAACACCATATATTTT.

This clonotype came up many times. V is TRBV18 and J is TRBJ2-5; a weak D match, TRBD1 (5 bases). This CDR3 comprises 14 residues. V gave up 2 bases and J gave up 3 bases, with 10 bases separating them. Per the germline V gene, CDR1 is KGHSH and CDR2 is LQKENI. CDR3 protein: CASSPFDSKETQYF. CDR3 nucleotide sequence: TGTGCCAGCTCACCATTCGACAGTAAAGAGACCCAGTACTTC.

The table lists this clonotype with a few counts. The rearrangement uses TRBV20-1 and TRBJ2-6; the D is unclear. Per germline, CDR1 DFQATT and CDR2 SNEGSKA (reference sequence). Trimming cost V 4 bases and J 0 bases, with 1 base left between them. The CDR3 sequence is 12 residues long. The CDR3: CSANSGANVLTF. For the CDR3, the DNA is TGCAGTGCTAACTCTGGGGCCAACGTCCTGACTTTC.

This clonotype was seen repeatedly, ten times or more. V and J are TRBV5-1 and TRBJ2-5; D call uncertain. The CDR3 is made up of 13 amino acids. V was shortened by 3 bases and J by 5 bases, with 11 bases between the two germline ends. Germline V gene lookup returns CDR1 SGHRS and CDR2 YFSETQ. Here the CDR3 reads CASSSARHETQYF. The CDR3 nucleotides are TGCGCCAGCAGCTCGGCGAGGCACGAGACCCAGTACTTC.

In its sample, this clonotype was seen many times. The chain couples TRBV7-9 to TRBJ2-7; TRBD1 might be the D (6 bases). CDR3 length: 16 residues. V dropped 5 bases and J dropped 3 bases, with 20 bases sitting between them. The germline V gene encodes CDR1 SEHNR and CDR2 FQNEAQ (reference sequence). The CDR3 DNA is TGTGCCAGCAGCCTCGCAACCGGGACAACAAACTACGAGCAGTACTTC. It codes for CASSLATGTTNYEQYF.

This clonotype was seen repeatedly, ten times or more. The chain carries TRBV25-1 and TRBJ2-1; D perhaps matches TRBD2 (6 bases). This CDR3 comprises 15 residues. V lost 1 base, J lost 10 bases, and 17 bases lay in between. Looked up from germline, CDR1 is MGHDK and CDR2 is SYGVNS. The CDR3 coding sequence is TGTGCCAGCAGTGAATTTCGAGCAAGGAGGGAGGAGCAGTTCTTC. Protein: CASSEFRARREEQFF.

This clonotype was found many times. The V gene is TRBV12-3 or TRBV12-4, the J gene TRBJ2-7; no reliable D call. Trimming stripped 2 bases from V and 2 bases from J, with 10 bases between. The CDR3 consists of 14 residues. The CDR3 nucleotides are TGTGCCAGCAGTTTAACTTCCGGGCCCTACGAGCAGTACTTC. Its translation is CASSLTSGPYEQYF.

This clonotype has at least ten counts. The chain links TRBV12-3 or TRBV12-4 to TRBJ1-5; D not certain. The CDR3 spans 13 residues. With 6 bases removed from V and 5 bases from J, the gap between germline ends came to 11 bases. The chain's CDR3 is CASSLGLYQPQHF. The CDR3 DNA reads TGTGCCAGCAGCCTCGGACTCTATCAGCCCCAGCATTTT.

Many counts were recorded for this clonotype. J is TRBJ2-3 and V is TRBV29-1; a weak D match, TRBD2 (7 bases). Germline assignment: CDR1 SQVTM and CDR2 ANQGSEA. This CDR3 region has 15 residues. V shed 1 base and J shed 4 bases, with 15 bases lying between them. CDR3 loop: CSVEVTGGTADTQYF. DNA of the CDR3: TGCAGCGTTGAAGTTACGGGGGGCACGGCAGATACGCAGTATTTT.